These T cell receptor beta chains were read from a single sample in a study of regulatory T cells in long-lasting Graves disease. TCRdb passed the multiplex PCR reads through MiXCR, listing each CDR3 protein once. The sample carries approximately 350,000 distinct CDR3 sequences, under 20% recorded once. These data also formed part of another study, on T cells in Graves' hyperthyroidism and ophthalmopathy.

Here the sequenced sample was peripheral blood mononuclear cells (PBMCs), taken at new diagnosis, from a patient treated with antithyroid drugs. The receptor set was obtained from a woman younger than 35 with Graves disease. The CDR3 runs from the conserved cysteine through the conserved F or W. Size is stated for part of the rows, as once, few or many counts, or as a class when the clone is expanded.

J gene,clone size,V gene,CDR3 protein
TRBJ2-1,few,TRBV14,CASSPTWHRGLGEQFF
TRBJ2-1,few,TRBV20-1,CSAPTTARLAVGANNEQFF
TRBJ2-5,.,TRBV5-6,CASSLVDGGRETQYF
TRBJ2-5,many,TRBV27,CASSSTFASGVAGETQYF
TRBJ2-7,many,TRBV7-9,CASSSDRAGQYF
TRBJ1-5,many,TRBV30,CAWSMTGGNQPQHF
TRBJ2-1,many,TRBV5-1,CASSAGDPSNEQFF
TRBJ2-1,.,TRBV7-9,CASSQRTSGYNEQFF
TRBJ2-1,many,TRBV12-3/TRBV12-4,CASRRDRDYNEQFF
TRBJ1-1,.,TRBV19,CASTSDTYMNTEAFF
TRBJ2-5,.,TRBV14,CASSHGRTQYF
TRBJ1-5,many,TRBV18,CASSKGNQPQHF
TRBJ2-7,few,TRBV18,CASSLYLAGGRYEQYF
TRBJ2-7,.,TRBV27,CASSLTPQGGRPYEQYF
TRBJ2-2,.,TRBV6-2/TRBV6-3,CASGNDRGYTGELFF
TRBJ2-1,many,TRBV20-1,CSAREQAGGVYNEQFF
TRBJ2-7,many,TRBV6-1,CASRIERSSYEQYF
TRBJ2-7,.,TRBV9,CASSVSATGGYEQYF
TRBJ1-1,many,TRBV5-4,CASPPIKGAFGEAFF
TRBJ1-6,few,TRBV5-1,CASSMGQGVMSPLHF
TRBJ2-2,.,TRBV19,CASSNTGGTGELFF
TRBJ2-1,.,TRBV20-1,CSASGLAGGLGVEQFF
TRBJ2-1,few,TRBV6-2/TRBV6-3,CASSNPGLAYNEQFF
TRBJ1-5,many,TRBV30,CAWRTARNQPQHF
TRBJ2-2,few,TRBV2,CASSSRELNTGGLFF
TRBJ2-2,.,TRBV20-1,CSARREAGRGELFF
TRBJ2-5,many,TRBV7-8,CASSRHRSGETQYF
TRBJ2-1,many,TRBV7-3,CASSSPGTSGSNEQSF
TRBJ2-3,.,TRBV4-1,CASSQGPPVRSDTQYF
TRBJ1-5,.,TRBV7-9,CASSLGSHQPQHF
TRBJ2-1,many,TRBV18,CASSPRQGGEQFF
TRBJ2-7,many,TRBV27,CASNTQGRPYEQYF
TRBJ2-4,many,TRBV20-1,CSARRQGMAHIQYF
TRBJ1-3,.,TRBV3-1,CASRPTGTGNTIYF
TRBJ2-2,.,TRBV13,CASSQRIRDGTGELFF